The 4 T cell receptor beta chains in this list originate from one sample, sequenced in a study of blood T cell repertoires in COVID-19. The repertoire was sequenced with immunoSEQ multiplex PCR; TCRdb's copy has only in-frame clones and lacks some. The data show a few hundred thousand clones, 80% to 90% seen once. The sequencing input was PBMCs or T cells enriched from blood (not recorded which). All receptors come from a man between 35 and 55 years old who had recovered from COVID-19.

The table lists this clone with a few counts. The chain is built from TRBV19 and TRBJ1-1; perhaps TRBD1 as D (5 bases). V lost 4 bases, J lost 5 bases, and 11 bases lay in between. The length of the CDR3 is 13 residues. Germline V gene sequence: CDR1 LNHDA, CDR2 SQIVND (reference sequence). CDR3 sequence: CASSTSTETEAFF. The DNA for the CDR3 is TGTGCCAGTAGTACCTCGACAGAGACTGAAGCTTTCTTT.

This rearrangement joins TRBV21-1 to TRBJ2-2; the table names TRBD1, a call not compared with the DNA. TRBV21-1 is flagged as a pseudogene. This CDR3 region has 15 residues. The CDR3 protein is CASISRTGRTGELFF. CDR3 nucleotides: TGTGCCAGCATCAGTAGGACAGGGAGGACCGGGGAGCTGTTTTTT.

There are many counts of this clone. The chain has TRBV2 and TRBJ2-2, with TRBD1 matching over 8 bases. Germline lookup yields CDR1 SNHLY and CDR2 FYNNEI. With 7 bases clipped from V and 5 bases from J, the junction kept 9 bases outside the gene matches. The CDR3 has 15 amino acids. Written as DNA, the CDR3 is TGTGCCAGCAAAAGGAACAGGGGGTGGACCGGGGAGCTGTTTTTT. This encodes CASKRNRGWTGELFF. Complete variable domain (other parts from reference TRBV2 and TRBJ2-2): EPEVTQTPSHQVTQMGQEVILRCVPISNHLYFYWYRQILGQKVEFLVSFYNNEISEKSEIFDDQFSVERPDGSNFTLKIRSTKLEDSAMYFCASKRNRGWTGELFFGEGSRLTVL.

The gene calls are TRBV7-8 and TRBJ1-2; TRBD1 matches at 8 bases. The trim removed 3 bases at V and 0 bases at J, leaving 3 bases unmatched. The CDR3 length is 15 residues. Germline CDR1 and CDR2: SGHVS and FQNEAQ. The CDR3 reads CASSFGTGSNYGYTF. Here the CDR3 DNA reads TGTGCCAGCAGCTTTGGGACAGGATCTAACTATGGCTACACCTTC.